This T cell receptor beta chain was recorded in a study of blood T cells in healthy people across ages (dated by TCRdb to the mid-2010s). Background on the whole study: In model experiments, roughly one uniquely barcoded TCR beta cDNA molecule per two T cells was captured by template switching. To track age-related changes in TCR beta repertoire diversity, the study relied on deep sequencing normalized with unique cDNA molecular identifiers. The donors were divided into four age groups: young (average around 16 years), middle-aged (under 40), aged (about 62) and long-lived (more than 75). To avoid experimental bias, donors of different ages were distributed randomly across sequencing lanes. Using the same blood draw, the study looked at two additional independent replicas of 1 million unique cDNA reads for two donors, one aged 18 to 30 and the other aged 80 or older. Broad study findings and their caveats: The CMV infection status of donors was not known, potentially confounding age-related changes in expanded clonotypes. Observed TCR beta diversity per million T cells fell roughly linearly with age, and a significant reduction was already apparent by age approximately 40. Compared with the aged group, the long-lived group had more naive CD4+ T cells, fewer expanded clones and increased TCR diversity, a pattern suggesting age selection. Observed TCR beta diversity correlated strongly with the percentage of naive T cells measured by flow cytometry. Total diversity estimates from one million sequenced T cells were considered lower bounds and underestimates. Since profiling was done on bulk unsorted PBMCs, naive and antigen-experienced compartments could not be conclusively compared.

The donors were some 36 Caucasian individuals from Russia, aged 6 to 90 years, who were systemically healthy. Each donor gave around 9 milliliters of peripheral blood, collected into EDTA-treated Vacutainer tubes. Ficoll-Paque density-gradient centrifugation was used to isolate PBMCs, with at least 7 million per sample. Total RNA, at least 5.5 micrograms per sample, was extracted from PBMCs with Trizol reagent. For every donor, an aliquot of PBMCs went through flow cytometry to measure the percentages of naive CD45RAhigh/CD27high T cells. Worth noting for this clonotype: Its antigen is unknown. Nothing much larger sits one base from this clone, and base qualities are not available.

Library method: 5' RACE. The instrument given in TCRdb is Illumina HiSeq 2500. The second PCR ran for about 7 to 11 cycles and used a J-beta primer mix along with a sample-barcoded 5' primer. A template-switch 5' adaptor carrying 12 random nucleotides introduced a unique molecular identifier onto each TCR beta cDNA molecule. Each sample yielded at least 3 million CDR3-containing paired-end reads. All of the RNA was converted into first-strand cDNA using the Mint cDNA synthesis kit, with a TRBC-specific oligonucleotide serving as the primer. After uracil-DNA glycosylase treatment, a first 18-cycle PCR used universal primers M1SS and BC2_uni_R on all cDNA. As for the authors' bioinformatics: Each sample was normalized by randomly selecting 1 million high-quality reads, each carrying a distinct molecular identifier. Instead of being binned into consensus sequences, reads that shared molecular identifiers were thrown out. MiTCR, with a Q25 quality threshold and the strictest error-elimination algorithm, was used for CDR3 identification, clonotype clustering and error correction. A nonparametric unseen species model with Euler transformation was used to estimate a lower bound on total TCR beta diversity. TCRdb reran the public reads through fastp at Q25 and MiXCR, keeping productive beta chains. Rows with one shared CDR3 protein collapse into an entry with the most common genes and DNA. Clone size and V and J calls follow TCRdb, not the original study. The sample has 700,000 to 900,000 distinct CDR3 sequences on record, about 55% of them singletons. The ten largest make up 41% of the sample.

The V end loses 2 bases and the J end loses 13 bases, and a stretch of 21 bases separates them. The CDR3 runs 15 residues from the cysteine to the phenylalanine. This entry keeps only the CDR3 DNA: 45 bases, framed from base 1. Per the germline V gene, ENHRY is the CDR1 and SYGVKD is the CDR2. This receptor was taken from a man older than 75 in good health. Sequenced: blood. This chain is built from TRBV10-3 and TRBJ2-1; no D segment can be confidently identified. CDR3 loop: CAISETPAQQETQFF. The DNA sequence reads TGTGCCATCAGTGAGACCCCGGCCCAACAAGAGACCCAGTTCTTC.